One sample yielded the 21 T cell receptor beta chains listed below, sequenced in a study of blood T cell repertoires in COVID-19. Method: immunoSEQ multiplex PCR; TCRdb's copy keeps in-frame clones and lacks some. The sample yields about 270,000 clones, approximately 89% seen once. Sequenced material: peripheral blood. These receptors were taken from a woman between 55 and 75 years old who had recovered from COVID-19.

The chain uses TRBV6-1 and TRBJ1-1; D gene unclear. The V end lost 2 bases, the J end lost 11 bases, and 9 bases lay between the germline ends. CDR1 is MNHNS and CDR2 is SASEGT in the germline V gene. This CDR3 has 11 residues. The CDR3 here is CASSERMRAFF. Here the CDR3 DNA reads TGTGCCAGCAGTGAAAGAATGAGGGCTTTCTTT.

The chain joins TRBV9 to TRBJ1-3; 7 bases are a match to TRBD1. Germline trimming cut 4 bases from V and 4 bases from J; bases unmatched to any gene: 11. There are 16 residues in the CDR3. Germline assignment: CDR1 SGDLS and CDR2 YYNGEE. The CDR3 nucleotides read TGTGCCAGCAGCCCTCAGGGACAGTCTTTAGGAAACACCATATATTTT. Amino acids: CASSPQGQSLGNTIYF.

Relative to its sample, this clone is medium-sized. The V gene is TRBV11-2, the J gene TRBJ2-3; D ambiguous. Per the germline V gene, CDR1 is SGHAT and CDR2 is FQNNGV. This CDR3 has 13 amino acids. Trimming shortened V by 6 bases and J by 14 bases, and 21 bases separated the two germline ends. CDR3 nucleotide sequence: TGTGCCAGCAGGCACCCGCCAGGTTTCAGTCGGTATTTT. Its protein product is CASRHPPGFSRYF.

This CDR3 reads CATSGHGGEAFF. DNA for the CDR3: TGTGCCACCAGTGGTCACGGGGGTGAAGCTTTCTTT. The gene calls are TRBV24-1 and TRBJ1-1, with D perhaps TRBD1 (5 bases). In germline, CDR1 is KGHDR, CDR2 SFDVKD. The V and J ends lost 5 bases and 7 bases respectively, with 10 bases between them. This CDR3 contains 12 residues.

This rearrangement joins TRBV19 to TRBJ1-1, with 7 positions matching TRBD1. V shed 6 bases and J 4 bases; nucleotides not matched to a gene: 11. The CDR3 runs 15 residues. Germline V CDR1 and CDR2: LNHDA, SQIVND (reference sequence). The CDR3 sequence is CASSQGQSISTEAFF. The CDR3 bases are TGTGCCAGTAGCCAGGGACAGTCAATTTCCACTGAAGCTTTCTTT.

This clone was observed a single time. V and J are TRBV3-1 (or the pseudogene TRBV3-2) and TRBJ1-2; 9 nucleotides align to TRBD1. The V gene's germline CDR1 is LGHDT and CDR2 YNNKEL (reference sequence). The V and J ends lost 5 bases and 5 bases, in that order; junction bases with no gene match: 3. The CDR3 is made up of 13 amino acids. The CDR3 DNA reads TGTGCCAGCAGCGGACAGGGGAATTATGGCTACACCTTC. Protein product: CASSGQGNYGYTF.

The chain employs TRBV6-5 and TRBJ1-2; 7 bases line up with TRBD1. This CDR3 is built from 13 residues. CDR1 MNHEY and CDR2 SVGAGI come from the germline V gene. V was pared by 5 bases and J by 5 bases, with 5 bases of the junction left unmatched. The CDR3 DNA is TGTGCCAGCAGTAGGGGGCCTCTTTATGGCTACACCTTC. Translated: CASSRGPLYGYTF.

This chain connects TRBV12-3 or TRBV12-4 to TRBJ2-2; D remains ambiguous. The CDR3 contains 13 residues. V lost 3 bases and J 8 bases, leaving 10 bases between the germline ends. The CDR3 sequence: CASSFGWAGELFF. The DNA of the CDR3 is TGTGCCAGCAGTTTCGGTTGGGCGGGGGAGCTGTTTTTT.

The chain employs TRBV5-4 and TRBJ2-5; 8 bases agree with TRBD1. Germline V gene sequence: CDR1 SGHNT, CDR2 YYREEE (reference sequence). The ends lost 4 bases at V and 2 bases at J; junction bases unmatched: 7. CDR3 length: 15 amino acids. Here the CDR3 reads CASSTPRTGQETQYF. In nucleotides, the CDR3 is TGTGCCAGCAGCACCCCCCGGACAGGGCAAGAGACCCAGTACTTC.

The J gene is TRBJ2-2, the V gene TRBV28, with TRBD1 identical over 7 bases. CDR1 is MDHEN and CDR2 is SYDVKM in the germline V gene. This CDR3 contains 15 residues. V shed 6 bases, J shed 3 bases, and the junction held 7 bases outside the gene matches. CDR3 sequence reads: CASRYRGWDTGELFF. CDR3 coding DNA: TGTGCCAGCAGGTACAGGGGATGGGACACCGGGGAGCTGTTTTTT. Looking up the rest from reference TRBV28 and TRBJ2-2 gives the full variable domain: DVKVTQSSRYLVKRTGEKVFLECVQDMDHENMFWYRQDPGLGLRLIYFSYDVKMKEKGDIPEGYSVSREKKERFSLILESASTNQTSMYLCASRYRGWDTGELFFGEGSRLTVL.

This CDR3 is CASIRGGVGYGYTF. The CDR3 DNA reads TGTGCCAGCATTCGGGGAGGGGTCGGCTATGGCTACACCTTC. The V call is TRBV28, the J call TRBJ1-2, with a weak D call TRBD1 (5 bases). The CDR3 covers 14 residues. The germline V and J ends were trimmed by 7 bases and 4 bases, with 16 bases remaining between them. Germline V CDR1 and CDR2: MDHEN, SYDVKM.

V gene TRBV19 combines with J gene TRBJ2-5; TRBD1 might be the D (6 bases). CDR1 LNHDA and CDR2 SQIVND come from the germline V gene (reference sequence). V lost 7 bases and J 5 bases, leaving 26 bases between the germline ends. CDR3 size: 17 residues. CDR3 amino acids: CASTPRMLQGRLETQYF. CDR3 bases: TGTGCCAGTACCCCCCGTATGTTACAGGGTCGGTTGGAGACCCAGTACTTC.

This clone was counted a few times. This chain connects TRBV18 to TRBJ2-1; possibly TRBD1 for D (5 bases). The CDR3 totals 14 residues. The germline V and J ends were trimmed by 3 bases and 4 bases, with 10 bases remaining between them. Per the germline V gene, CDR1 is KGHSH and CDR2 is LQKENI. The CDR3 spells CASSPRDSYNEQFF. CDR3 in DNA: TGTGCCAGCTCACCCCGAGACAGTTACAATGAGCAGTTCTTC. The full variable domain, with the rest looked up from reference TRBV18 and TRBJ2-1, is NAGVMQNPRHLVRRRGQEARLRCSPMKGHSHVYWYRQLPEEGLKFMVYLQKENIIDESGMPKERFSAEFPKEGPSILRIQQVVRGDSAAYFCASSPRDSYNEQFFGPGTRLTVL.

CDR3 DNA: TGTGCCAGTAGTATCACAGCAAATACCTACGAGCAGTACTTC. Translated: CASSITANTYEQYF. This sequence joins TRBV19 and TRBJ2-7; D is ambiguous. CDR3 size: 14 residues. Trimming pared 3 bases from V and 2 bases from J, leaving 11 bases between. Germline V gene data show CDR1 as LNHDA and CDR2 as SQIVND (reference sequence).

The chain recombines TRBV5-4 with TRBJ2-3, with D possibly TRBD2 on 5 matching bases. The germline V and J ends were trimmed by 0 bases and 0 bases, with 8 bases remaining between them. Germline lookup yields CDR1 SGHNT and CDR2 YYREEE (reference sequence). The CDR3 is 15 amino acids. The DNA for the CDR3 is TGTGCCAGCAGCTTGGGACTAAAAAGCACAGATACGCAGTATTTT. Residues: CASSLGLKSTDTQYF.

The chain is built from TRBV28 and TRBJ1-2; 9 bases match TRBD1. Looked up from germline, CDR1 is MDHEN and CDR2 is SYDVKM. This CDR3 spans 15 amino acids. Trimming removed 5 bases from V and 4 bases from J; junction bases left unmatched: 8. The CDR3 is CASSAPTGGVYGYTF. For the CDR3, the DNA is TGTGCCAGCAGTGCCCCGACAGGGGGGGTCTATGGCTACACCTTC.

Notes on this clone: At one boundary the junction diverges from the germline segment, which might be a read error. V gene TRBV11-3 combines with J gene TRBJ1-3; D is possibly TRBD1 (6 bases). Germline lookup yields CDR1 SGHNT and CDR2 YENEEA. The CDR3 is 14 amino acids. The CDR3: CASSLTGAGSTIYF. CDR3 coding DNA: TGTGCCAGCAGCTTGACAGGAGCTGGAAGCACCATATATTTT.

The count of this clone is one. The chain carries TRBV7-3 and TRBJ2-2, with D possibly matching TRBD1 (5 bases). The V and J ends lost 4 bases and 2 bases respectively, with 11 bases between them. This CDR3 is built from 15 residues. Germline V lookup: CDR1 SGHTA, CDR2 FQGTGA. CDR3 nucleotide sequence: TGTGCCAGCAGCTCCCCAAGGGGCAACACCGGGGAGCTGTTTTTT. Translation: CASSSPRGNTGELFF.

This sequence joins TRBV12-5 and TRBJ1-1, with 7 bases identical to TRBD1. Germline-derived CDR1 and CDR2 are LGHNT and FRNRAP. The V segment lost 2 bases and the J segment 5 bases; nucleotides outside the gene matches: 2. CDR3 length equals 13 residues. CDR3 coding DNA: TGTGCTAGTGGTTTGCCAGGGGGGACTGAAGCTTTCTTT. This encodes CASGLPGGTEAFF.

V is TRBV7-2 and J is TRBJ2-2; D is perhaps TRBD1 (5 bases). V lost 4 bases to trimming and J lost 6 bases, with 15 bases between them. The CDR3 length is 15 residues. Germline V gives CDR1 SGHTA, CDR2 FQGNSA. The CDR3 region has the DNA TGTGCCAGCAGCTCGACAGCATCAAGGGCCGGGGAGCTGTTTTTT. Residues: CASSSTASRAGELFF. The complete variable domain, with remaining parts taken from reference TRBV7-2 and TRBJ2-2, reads GAGVSQSPSNKVTEKGKDVELRCDPISGHTALYWYRQSLGQGLEFLIYFQGNSAPDKSGLPSDRFSAERTGGSVSTLTIQRTQQEDSAVYLCASSSTASRAGELFFGEGSRLTVL.

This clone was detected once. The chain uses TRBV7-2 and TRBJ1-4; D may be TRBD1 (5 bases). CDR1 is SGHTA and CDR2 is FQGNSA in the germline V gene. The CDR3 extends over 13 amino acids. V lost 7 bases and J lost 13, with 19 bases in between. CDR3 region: CASNLWGADTLFF. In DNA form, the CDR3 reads TGTGCCAGCAACCTATGGGGCGCGGATACACTGTTTTTT.